This T cell receptor (beta chain) was observed in a study of T cells in Graves' hyperthyroidism and ophthalmopathy. Study-wide results and limits: Model-based prediction identified ophthalmopathy a median roughly 5.9 months prior to its onset. Most thyroid clonotypes that were expanded above 0.001 also turned up in blood.

RNA transcripts served as the template for amplifying TCR beta CDR3 regions. The HTBI primer set was used in a first-round RT-PCR of the TCR CDR3. TCRdb used MiXCR to reprocess the multiplex PCR reads, holding one entry per CDR3 protein. Of roughly 800,000 distinct CDR3 sequences listed, 38% are singletons. The PBMCs had their origin in approximately 10 ml of fresh peripheral blood. With regard to this clonotype: What it binds is unknown.

The CDR3 extends over 15 amino acids. The junction had 8 bases not matched to a gene; V was cut back by 4 bases and J by 3 bases. Germline values: CDR1 SGHTA, CDR2 FQGNSA. Sequenced input: blood. The chain uses TRBV7-2 and TRBJ2-7; 8 bases map to TRBD2. This TCR derives from a man aged 18 to 30 with Graves' hyperthyroidism. The CDR3 spells CASSSWALAVYEQYF. DNA of the CDR3: TGTGCCAGCAGCTCCTGGGCACTAGCGGTCTACGAGCAGTACTTC.